This paragraph reports one T cell receptor beta chain. No antigen is known for it. The sample comes from a study of cytomegalovirus exposure and HLA in healthy donors. About the study: Of the donors genotyped, some 400 in all, 75% to 90% fell in the Caucasian-associated ancestry cluster.

Trimming removed 0 bases from V and 4 bases from J, with 15 bases in between. This CDR3 region has 16 residues. Germline CDR1 and CDR2: LNHNV and YYDKDF (reference sequence). PCR primers comprised 60 Vbeta and 13 Jbeta primers. Only in-frame clones appear in the TCRdb table, and some are missing; sequencing was by immunoSEQ multiplex PCR. The sample lists about 200,000 clones, roughly 70% occurring once. Study results and limitations: In terms of immune exposure information, only CMV serostatus was available. It was reported that the classifier diagnosed cytomegalovirus status with high specificity and sensitivity in both the original and validation cohorts.

The chain has TRBV15 and TRBJ2-5; D uncertain. Sequenced: PBMCs. This sequence originates from a woman aged 25 to 39 in good health and CMV-seronegative. This CDR3 reads CATSREAAEKRETQYF. The CDR3 DNA follows: TGTGCCACCAGCAGAGAGGCGGCAGAGAAAAGAGAGACCCAGTACTTC.